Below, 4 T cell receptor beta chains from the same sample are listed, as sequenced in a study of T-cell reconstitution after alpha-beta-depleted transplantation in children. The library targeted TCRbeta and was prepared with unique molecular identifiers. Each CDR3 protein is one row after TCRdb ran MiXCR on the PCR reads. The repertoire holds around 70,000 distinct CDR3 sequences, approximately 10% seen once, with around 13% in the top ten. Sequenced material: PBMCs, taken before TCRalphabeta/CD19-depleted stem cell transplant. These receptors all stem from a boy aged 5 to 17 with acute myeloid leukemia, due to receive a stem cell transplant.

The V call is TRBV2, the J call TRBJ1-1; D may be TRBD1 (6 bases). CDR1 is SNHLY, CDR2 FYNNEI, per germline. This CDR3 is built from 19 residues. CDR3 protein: CTRSVATLGGAPFGTEAFF. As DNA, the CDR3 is TGTACCCGCAGTGTCGCCACACTTGGGGGGGCGCCCTTTGGCACTGAAGCTTTCTTT.

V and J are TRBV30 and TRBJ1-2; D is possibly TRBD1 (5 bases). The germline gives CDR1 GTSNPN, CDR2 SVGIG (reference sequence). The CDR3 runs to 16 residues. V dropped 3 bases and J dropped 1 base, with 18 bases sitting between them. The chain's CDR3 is CAWRQPGTAGNYGYTF. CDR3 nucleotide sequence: TGTGCCTGGAGGCAACCCGGGACTGCGGGTAACTATGGCTACACCTTC.

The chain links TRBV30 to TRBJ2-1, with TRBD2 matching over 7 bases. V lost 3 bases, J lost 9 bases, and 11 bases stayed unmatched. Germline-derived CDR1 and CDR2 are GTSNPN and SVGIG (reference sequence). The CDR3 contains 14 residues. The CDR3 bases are TGTGCCTGGAGCACCCGGGGAGGGGAATTTGAGCAGTTCTTC. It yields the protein CAWSTRGGEFEQFF. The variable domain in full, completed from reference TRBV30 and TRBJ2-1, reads SQTIHQWPATLVQPVGSPLSLECTVEGTSNPNLYWYRQAAGRGLQLLFYSVGIGQISSEVPQNLSASRPQDRQFILSSKKLLLSDSGFYLCAWSTRGGEFEQFFGPGTRLTVL.

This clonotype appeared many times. CDR3 sequence reads: CASSPTTSGDYNEQFF. Written as DNA, the CDR3 is TGCGCCAGCAGCCCTACGACTAGCGGGGATTACAATGAGCAGTTCTTC. This chain links TRBV5-1 with TRBJ2-1; 11 positions agree with TRBD2. With V trimmed by 4 bases and J by 4 bases, 7 bases remained unmatched. Germline lookup yields CDR1 SGHRS and CDR2 YFSETQ. This CDR3 is 16 amino acids long.